The source of this TCR beta chain is a study of identical twins. Each CDR3 protein is one row after TCRdb ran MiXCR on the 5' RACE reads. The repertoire holds fewer than 450,000 distinct CDR3 sequences, with approximately 9.1% as singletons. General study points: One should note that invariant MAIT and iNKT cells could partly confound zero-insertion analyses. Abundant cord blood beta clonotypes carried fewer insertions; memory repertoires showed none.

Unmatched junction bases numbered 4, after V lost 5 bases and J lost 1 base. Germline values: CDR1 KGHSH, CDR2 LQKENI. This CDR3 spans 14 amino acids. Donors were all healthy Caucasians. A remark on this clonotype: Its antigen is as yet unknown.

Material for sequencing was naive T cells sorted from blood. This chain uses TRBV18 with TRBJ2-7; 8 bases map to TRBD2. This TCR derives from a woman between 50 and 59 years old in good health. The CDR3: CASSTGTSSYEQYF. CDR3 sequence (DNA): TGTGCCAGCTCAACCGGGACTAGTTCCTACGAGCAGTACTTC.